A selection of T cell receptor beta chains follows, all from one sample in a study of CD8 T cells in Susac syndrome. TCRdb called the immunoSEQ multiplex PCR reads again in MiXCR, with one record for every CDR3 protein. This sample has 95,000 to 150,000 distinct CDR3 sequences, with roughly 94% found just once. Sequencing was done on a sample of CD8+ T cells from PBMCs. The receptor source for this set is a human donor with Susac syndrome. CDR3s include the opening cysteine and the closing phenylalanine or tryptophan. The order of the fields is V gene, D gene, J gene, clone size, CDR3 DNA, CDR3 protein. A D gene is named only where the DNA matches it firmly. Where a row states a size, it is once, few, many or the class of an expanded clone; other rows omit it.

TRBV12-3/TRBV12-4	NA	TRBJ2-7	NA	TGTGCCAGCAGGTCCTGGGCGACTGGCGAGCAGTACTTC	CASRSWATGEQYF
TRBV12-5	NA	TRBJ1-2	NA	TGTGCTAGTGGGGGGGGAAGGAGTTATGGCTACACCTTC	CASGGGRSYGYTF
TRBV19	NA	TRBJ2-1	once	TGTGCCAGTAGTATCGGGGGCAGAAATGAGCAGTTCTTC	CASSIGGRNEQFF
TRBV20-1	NA	TRBJ1-2	NA	TGCAGTGCTAGAGATTCCGGACCTCTCTCTACCTTC	CSARDSGPLSTF
TRBV12-3/TRBV12-4	NA	TRBJ2-7	NA	TGTGCCAGCAGTTTCCCCGAGTCCTACGAGCAGTACTTC	CASSFPESYEQYF
TRBV15	NA	TRBJ2-6	NA	TGTGCCACCAGCAGAGGTGGGGCGGAGGGATCAGGGGCCAACGTCCTGACTTTC	CATSRGGAEGSGANVLTF
TRBV30	NA	TRBJ2-7	NA	TGTGCCCGGATCCGGGAAACAGTGGAGGTCCCCTACTACGAGCAGTACTTC	CARIRETVEVPYYEQYF
TRBV4-2	NA	TRBJ2-2	NA	TGTGCCAGCAGCCTCGCCACTGACACCGGGGAGCTGTTTTTT	CASSLATDTGELFF
TRBV9	NA	TRBJ1-3	NA	TGTGCCAGCAGCTCCATAACGGAGGGGTTGGGAAACACCATATATTTT	CASSSITEGLGNTIYF
TRBV15	TRBD1	TRBJ2-7	NA	TGTGCCACCAGCCCCCGGGACAGGGGGCACGAGCAGTACTTC	CATSPRDRGHEQYF
TRBV29-1	NA	TRBJ2-7	NA	TGCAGCGCGGAACTAGGAAGCTCCTACGAGCAGTACTTC	CSAELGSSYEQYF
TRBV29-1	NA	TRBJ2-7	NA	TGCAGCGTTAGAACAGGGTCCTACGAGCAGTACTTC	CSVRTGSYEQYF
TRBV14	TRBD1	TRBJ1-6	NA	TGTGCCAGCAGCCGCGGGACAGTTAATTCACCCCTCCACTTT	CASSRGTVNSPLHF
TRBV5-1	NA	TRBJ1-6	NA	TGCGCCAGCAGCGGCGGGGGGGTGGCTCCGAGTTCACCCCTCCACTTT	CASSGGGVAPSSPLHF
TRBV3-1	TRBD2	TRBJ2-3	NA	TGTGCCAGCAGCCAAGATCGACTAGCGGGGCCAGATACGCAGTATTTT	CASSQDRLAGPDTQYF
TRBV12-3/TRBV12-4	NA	TRBJ1-5	NA	TGTGCCAGCAAAGGGGGAATAGATCAGCCCCAGCATTTT	CASKGGIDQPQHF
TRBV7-9	NA	TRBJ1-5	NA	TGTGCCAGCAGCGATGGGCCCGCTCAGCCCCAGCATTTT	CASSDGPAQPQHF
TRBV20-1	TRBD1	TRBJ2-7	NA	TGCAGTGCCACCCCCCCAGGGGGCTCCTACGAGCAGTACTTC	CSATPPGGSYEQYF
TRBV5-4	TRBD2	TRBJ2-1	once	TGTGCCAGCAGCTTAGGACTAGCGGGGGGGCTAGTCGACAATGAGCAGTTCTTC	CASSLGLAGGLVDNEQFF
TRBV9	NA	TRBJ2-5	once	TGTGCCAGCAGCGTAGGGTCGTACGGAGAGACCCAGTACTTC	CASSVGSYGETQYF
TRBV4-3	TRBD2	TRBJ2-1	NA	TGCGCCAGCAGCCAATTACTAGCGGATACCAATGAGCAGTTCTTC	CASSQLLADTNEQFF
TRBV6-1	TRBD2	TRBJ2-2	NA	TGTGCCAGCAGTCCTCTAGCGGGGGGGTACACCGGGGAGCTGTTTTTT	CASSPLAGGYTGELFF
TRBV20-1	TRBD1	TRBJ1-1	NA	TGCAGTGCTTCCCCCCCGACAGGGTACACTGAAGCTTTCTTT	CSASPPTGYTEAFF
TRBV5-6	NA	TRBJ2-7	NA	TGTGCCAGCAGCCCGGACAGAGCCCTCTACGAGCAGTACTTC	CASSPDRALYEQYF
TRBV27	NA	TRBJ2-5	NA	TGTGCCAGCAGTCCTAGGGGGAGCCAAGAGACCCAGTACTTC	CASSPRGSQETQYF
TRBV29-1	NA	TRBJ1-2	NA	TGCAGCGTTGATATTACAGGGATCAACTATGGCTACACCTTC	CSVDITGINYGYTF
TRBV20-1	NA	TRBJ2-7	NA	TGCAGTGCTAGCCCCCGGGACAATACCGCCGAGCAGTACTTC	CSASPRDNTAEQYF
TRBV3-1	TRBD1	TRBJ1-2	NA	TGTGCCAGCAGCCAACAGACAGGGGTATTCTATGGCTACACCTTC	CASSQQTGVFYGYTF